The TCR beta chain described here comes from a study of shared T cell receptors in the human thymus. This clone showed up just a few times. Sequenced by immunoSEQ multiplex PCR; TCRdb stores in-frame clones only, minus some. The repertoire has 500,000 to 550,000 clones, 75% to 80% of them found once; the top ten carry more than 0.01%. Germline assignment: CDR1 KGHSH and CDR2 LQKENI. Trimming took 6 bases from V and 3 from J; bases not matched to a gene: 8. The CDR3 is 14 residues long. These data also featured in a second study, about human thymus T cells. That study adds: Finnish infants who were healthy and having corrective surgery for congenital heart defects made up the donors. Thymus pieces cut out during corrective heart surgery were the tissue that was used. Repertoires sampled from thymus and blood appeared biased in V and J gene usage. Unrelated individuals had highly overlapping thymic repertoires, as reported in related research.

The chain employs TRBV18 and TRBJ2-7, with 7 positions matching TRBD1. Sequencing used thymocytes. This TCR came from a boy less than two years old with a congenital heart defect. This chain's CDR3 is CASSPTTGDYEQYF. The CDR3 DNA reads TGTGCCAGCTCCCCGACCACAGGGGACTACGAGCAGTACTTC.